The present T cell receptor (beta chain) was sequenced within a study of cytomegalovirus exposure and HLA in healthy donors. For the study at large: Earlier results showed approximately 110 million unique TCR beta sequences derived from 150 million to 200 million T cells. Study-wide findings and caveats: Later analysis demonstrated an association between a missense DCLRE1C variant and TCR beta V- and J-gene trimming. Fewer N-insertions than the roughly 650-donor mean were reportedly shown by an Asian-associated ancestry cluster in a later analysis.

Primers: 60 Vbeta forward and 13 Jbeta reverse. The data were produced by immunoSEQ multiplex PCR, yet TCRdb's version contains in-frame clones alone and is incomplete. The repertoire holds around 65,000 clones, with around 75% as singletons. In regard to this clone: Its antigen is unknown.

V shed 5 bases and J shed 4 bases, with 12 bases lying between them. Germline V gene data show CDR1 as PRHDT and CDR2 as FYEKMQ (reference sequence). The CDR3 loop spans 13 amino acids. It was healthy bone marrow donors who served as donors. V gene TRBV13 combines with J gene TRBJ2-7; D remains unclear. This TCR came from a man in his fifties or sixties in good health and CMV-seropositive. Sequenced: PBMCs. CDR3 in amino acids: CASSGLQRYEQYF. As DNA, the CDR3 is TGTGCCAGCAGCGGCCTACAGAGATACGAGCAGTACTTC.